This TCR beta chain was found in a study of shared clonotypes between healthy human individuals. Across the whole study: CD4 naive and CD4 memory each took three plates per donor, while CD8 naive took two and CD8 memory one.

About this clone itself: Its antigen is unknown. This may stem from a read error, because a much larger clone lies one nucleotide away.

CDR3 size: 14 residues. Germline values: CDR1 GTSNPN, CDR2 SVGIG (reference sequence). V was shortened by 0 bases and J by 3 bases, with 6 bases between the two germline ends. General study findings and limits: Larger estimated richness was generally recorded for naive subsets relative to memory subsets.

Replicate PCRs from sorted subsets contained roughly 220 ng DNA, which is 29,000 or so T cell genomes. The protocol was immunoSEQ multiplex PCR, while the TCRdb copy is restricted to in-frame clones and leaves out a portion. The sample has around 1.1 million clones; around 78% are singletons. The sequence was collected from a man in his late teens or twenties in good health. Some clones in this sample may be carry-over from other donors' samples. The V call is TRBV30, the J call TRBJ1-6; no reliable D call. The sequenced material came from memory CD4+ T cells from PBMCs. As for subset: CD45RA-negative fraction. The DNA for the CDR3 is TGTGCCTGGAGTGTACACGGCTATAATTCACCCCTCCACTTT. It is translated as CAWSVHGYNSPLHF.